This TCR beta chain is from a study of shared clonotypes between healthy human individuals. This clone was observed a handful of times. Assay: immunoSEQ multiplex PCR; the TCRdb copy retains only in-frame clones and omits some. This sample has under 1,100,000 clones, with more than 65% found just once. Trimming took 0 bases from V and 6 from J, leaving 12 bases between them. Germline CDR1 and CDR2: MNHNS and SASEGT. The CDR3 has 16 amino acids. What was sequenced was memory CD4+ T cells sorted from blood. Subset given: CD45RA-negative fraction. The chain links TRBV6-1 to TRBJ1-6; unclear D gene. This clonotype originated in a man younger than 30 in good health. The CDR3 region has the DNA TGTGCCAGCAGTGAAGCCCATCTAAACTTTAATTCACCCCTCCACTTT. It codes for CASSEAHLNFNSPLHF.